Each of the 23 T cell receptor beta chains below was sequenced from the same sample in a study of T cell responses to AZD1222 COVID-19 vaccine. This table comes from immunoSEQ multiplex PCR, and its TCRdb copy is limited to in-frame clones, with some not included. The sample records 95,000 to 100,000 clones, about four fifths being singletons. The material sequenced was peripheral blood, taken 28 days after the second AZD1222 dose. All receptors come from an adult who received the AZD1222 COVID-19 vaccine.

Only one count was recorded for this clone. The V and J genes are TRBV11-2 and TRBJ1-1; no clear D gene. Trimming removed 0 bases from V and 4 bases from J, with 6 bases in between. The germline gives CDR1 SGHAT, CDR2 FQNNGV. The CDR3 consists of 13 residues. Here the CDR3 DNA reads TGTGCCAGCAGCTTAGAGGACGGCACTGAAGCTTTCTTT. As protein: CASSLEDGTEAFF. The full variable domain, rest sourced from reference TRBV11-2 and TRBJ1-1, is EAGVAQSPRYKIIEKRQSVAFWCNPISGHATLYWYQQILGQGPKLLIQFQNNGVVDDSQLPKDRFSAERLKGVDSTLKIQPAKLEDSAVYLCASSLEDGTEAFFGQGTRLTVV.

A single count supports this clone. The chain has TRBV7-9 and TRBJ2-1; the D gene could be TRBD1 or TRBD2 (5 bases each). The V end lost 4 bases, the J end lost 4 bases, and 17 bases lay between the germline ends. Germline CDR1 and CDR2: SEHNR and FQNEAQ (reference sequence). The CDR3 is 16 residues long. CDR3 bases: TGTGCCAGCAGCTCGATAGGAGGCAGGGAGTACAATGAGCAGTTCTTC. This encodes CASSSIGGREYNEQFF.

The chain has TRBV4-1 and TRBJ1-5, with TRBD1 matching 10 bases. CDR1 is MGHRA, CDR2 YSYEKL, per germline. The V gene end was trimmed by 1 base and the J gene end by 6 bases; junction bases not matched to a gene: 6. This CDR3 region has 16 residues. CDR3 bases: TGCGCCAGCAGCCAAGTTCCTGGACAGGGGGGTCAGCCCCAGCATTTT. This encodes CASSQVPGQGGQPQHF.

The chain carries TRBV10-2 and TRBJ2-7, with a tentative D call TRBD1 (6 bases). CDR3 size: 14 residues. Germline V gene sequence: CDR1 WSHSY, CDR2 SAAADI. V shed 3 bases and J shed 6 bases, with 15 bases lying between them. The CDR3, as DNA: TGCGCCAGCAGTGACCTTGGGCAGGGGTTCGAGCAGTACTTC. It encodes CASSDLGQGFEQYF.

CDR3 loop: CASSEYSRDGETQYF. The CDR3 coding sequence is TGTGCCAGCAGTGAATATAGCCGGGATGGAGAGACCCAGTACTTC. The chain joins TRBV25-1 to TRBJ2-5, with D maybe TRBD2 (5 bases). V dropped 0 bases and J dropped 4 bases, with 12 bases sitting between them. This CDR3 comprises 15 residues. From germline, CDR1 is MGHDK and CDR2 SYGVNS.

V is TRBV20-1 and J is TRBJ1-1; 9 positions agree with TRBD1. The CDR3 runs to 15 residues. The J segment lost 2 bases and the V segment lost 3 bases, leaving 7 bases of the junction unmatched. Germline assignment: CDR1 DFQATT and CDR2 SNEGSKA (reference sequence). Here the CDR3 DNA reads TGCAGTGCTAGTACCGGACAGGGGTTAAACACTGAAGCTTTCTTT. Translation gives CSASTGQGLNTEAFF.

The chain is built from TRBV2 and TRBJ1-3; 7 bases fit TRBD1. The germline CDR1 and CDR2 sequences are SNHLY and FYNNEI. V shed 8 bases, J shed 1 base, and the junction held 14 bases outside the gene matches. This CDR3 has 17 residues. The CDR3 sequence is CASRTGSSEASGNTIYF. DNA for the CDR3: TGTGCCAGCCGGACAGGTTCGTCCGAAGCTTCTGGAAACACCATATATTTT. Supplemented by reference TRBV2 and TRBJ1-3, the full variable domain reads EPEVTQTPSHQVTQMGQEVILRCVPISNHLYFYWYRQILGQKVEFLVSFYNNEISEKSEIFDDQFSVERPDGSNFTLKIRSTKLEDSAMYFCASRTGSSEASGNTIYFGEGSWLTVV.

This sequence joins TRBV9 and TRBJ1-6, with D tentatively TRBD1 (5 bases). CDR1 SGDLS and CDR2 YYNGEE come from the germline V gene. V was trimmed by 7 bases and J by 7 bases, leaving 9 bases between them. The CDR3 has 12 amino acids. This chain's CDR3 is CASAGGNSPLHF. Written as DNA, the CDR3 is TGTGCCAGCGCTGGGGGGAATTCACCCCTCCACTTT. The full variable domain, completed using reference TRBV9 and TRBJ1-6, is DSGVTQTPKHLITATGQRVTLRCSPRSGDLSVYWYQQSLDQGLQFLIQYYNGEERAKGNILERFSAQQFPDLHSELNLSSLELGDSALYFCASAGGNSPLHFGNGTRLTVT.

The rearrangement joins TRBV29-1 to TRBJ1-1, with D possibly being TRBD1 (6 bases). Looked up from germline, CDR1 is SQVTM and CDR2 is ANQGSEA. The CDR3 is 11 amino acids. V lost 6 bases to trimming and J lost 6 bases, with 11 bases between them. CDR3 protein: CSVQGSSEAFF. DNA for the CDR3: TGCAGCGTGCAGGGGTCGTCTGAAGCTTTCTTT.

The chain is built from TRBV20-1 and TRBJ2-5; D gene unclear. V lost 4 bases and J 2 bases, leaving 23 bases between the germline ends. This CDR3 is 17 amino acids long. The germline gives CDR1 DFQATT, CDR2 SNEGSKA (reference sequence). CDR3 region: CSANDEAEQVLQETQYF. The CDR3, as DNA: TGCAGTGCTAATGATGAGGCGGAGCAAGTACTACAAGAGACCCAGTACTTC.

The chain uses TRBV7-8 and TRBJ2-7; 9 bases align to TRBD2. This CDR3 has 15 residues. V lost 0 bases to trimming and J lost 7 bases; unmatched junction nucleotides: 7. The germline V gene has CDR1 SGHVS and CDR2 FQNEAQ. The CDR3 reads CASSLAVAGVREQYF. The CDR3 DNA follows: TGTGCCAGCAGCTTAGCGGTAGCGGGAGTAAGGGAGCAGTACTTC.

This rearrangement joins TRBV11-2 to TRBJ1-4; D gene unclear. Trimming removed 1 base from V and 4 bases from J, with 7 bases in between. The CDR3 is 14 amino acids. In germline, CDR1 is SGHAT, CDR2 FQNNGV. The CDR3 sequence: CASSLVGFNEKLFF. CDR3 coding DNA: TGTGCCAGCAGCTTAGTCGGTTTTAATGAAAAACTGTTTTTT.

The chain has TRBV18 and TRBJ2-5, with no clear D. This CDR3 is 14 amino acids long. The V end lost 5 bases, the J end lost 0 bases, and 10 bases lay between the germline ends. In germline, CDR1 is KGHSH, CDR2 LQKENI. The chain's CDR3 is CASSSQAYQETQYF. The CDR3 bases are TGTGCCAGCTCATCACAAGCGTACCAAGAGACCCAGTACTTC.

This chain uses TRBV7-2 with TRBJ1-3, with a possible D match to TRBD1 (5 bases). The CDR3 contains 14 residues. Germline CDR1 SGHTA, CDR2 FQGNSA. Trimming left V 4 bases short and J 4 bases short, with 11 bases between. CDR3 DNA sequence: TGTGCCAGCAGCTCCGGGACGGGAGGAAACACCATATATTTT. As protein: CASSSGTGGNTIYF.

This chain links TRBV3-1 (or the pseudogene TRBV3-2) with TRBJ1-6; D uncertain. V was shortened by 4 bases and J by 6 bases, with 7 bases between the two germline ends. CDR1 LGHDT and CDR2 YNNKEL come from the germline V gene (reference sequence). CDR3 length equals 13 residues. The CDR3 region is CASSPIRNSPLHF. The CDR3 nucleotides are TGTGCCAGCAGCCCTATACGTAATTCACCCCTCCACTTT.

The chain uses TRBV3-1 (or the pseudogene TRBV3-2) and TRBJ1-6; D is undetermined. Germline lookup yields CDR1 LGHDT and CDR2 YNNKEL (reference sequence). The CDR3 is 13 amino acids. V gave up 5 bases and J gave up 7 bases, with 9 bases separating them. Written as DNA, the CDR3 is TGTGCCAGCAGCAATCGTTGGAATTCACCCCTCCACTTT. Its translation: CASSNRWNSPLHF.

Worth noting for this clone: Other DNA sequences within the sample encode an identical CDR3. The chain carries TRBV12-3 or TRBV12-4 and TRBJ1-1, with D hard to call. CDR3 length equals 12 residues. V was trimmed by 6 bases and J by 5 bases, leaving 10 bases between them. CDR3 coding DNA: TGTGCCAGCAGCCCACAAGGGACTGAAGCTTTCTTT. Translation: CASSPQGTEAFF.

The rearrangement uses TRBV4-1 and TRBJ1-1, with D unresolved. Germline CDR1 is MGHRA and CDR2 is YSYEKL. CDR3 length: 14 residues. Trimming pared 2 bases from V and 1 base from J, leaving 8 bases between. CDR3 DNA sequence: TGCGCCAGCAGCCAAAGAGGCCCGAACACTGAAGCTTTCTTT. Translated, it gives CASSQRGPNTEAFF.

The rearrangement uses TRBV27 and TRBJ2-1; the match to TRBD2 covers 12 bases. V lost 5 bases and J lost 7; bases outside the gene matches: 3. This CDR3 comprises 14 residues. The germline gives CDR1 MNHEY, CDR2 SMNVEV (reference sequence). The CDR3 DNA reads TGTGCCAGCAGTCTAGCGGGGGGGGGTAATGAGCAGTTCTTC. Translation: CASSLAGGGNEQFF.

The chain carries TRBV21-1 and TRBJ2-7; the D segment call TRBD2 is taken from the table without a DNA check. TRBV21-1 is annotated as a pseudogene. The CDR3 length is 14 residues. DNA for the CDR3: TGTGCCAGCAGCGCCCGGGACTCCGACTACGAGCAGTACTTC. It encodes CASSARDSDYEQYF.

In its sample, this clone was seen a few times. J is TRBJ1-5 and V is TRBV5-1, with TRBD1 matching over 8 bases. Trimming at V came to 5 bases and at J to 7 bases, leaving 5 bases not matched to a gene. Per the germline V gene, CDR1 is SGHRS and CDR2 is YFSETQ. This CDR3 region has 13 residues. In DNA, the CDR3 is TGCGCCAGCAGTCAGGGGGCTTCGCAGCCCCAGCATTTT. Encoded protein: CASSQGASQPQHF.

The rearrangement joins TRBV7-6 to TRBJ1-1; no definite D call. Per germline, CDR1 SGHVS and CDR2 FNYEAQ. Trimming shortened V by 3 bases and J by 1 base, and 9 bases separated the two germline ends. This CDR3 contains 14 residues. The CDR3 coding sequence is TGTGCCAGCAGCTTGCTCAGTAGGAACACTGAAGCTTTCTTT. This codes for CASSLLSRNTEAFF.

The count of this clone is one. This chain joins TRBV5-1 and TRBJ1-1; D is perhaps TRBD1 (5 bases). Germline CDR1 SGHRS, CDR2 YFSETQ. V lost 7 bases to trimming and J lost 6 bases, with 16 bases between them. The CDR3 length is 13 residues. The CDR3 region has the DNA TGCGCCAGCGCTAGGGGTAGGAGTGCTGAAGCTTTCTTT. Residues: CASARGRSAEAFF.